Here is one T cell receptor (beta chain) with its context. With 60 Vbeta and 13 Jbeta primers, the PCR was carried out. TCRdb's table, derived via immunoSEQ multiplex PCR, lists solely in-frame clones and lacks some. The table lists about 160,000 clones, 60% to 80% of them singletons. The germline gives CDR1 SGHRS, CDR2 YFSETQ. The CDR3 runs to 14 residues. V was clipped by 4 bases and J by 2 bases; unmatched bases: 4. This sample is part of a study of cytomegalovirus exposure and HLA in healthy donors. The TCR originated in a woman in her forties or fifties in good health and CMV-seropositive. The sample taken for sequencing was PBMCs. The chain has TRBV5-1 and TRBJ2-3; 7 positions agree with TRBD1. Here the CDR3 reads CASSVTGVTDTQYF. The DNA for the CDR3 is TGCGCCAGCAGCGTTACAGGGGTCACAGATACGCAGTATTTT.